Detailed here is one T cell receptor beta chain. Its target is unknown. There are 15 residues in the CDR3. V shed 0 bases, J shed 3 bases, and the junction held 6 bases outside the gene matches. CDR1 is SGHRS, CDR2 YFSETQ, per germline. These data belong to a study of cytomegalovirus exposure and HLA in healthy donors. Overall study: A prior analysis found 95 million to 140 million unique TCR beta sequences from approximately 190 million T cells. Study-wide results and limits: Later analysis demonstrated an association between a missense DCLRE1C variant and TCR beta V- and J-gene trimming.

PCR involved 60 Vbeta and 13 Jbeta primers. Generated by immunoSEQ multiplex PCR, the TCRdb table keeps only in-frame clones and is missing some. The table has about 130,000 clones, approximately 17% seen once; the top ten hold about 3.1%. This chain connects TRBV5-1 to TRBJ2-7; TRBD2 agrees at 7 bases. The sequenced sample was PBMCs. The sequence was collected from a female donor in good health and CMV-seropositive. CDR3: CASSLASGGNYEQYF. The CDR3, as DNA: TGCGCCAGCAGCTTGGCTAGCGGAGGCAACTACGAGCAGTACTTC.